The clone carrying this T cell receptor (beta chain) has a single count. Germline values: CDR1 LGHNA, CDR2 YNFKEQ. V was pared by 4 bases and J by 0 bases, with 6 bases of the junction left unmatched. CDR3 length: 15 residues. Only in-frame clones appear in the TCRdb table, and some are missing; sequencing was by immunoSEQ multiplex PCR. The sample shows about 260,000 clones, around 92% of them seen only once. This specimen belongs to a study of blood T cell repertoires in COVID-19. V usage is TRBV4-2 and J usage is TRBJ2-7; 7 positions agree with TRBD1. The specimen sequenced was peripheral blood. The origin of this receptor is a person under 35 with COVID-19, enrolled during active disease. CDR3 amino acids: CASSRSGTDSYEQYF. The CDR3 DNA is TGTGCCAGCAGCCGATCCGGGACAGACTCCTACGAGCAGTACTTC.